This entry is about one TCR beta chain. Its target is not known. The donors were members of the roughly 120-subject validation cohort (separate from the approximately 650-subject first cohort). Measured with immunoSEQ multiplex PCR; TCRdb has only the in-frame clones, and not every one. This table has about 150,000 clones, about nine tenths appearing once. This sample stems from a study of cytomegalovirus exposure and HLA in healthy donors. Notes on the study in general: Among TCR beta chains, those listed as cytomegalovirus-associated numbered about 150. Rarity held for most TCR sequences, but there were some public TCRs that occurred in many donors.

CDR3 size: 15 residues. Germline V gene data show CDR1 as SGHTA and CDR2 as FQGNSA. Between the trimmed V and J ends, which lost 1 base and 2 bases, there was a span of 8 bases. The source of this sequence is a woman aged 30 to 39 in good health and CMV-seropositive. The genes are TRBV7-2 and TRBJ2-2, with unresolved D. The sequenced sample was PBMCs. The CDR3 region has the DNA TGTGCCAGCAGCTTAGGACTCCCAAACACCGGGGAGCTGTTTTTT. As protein: CASSLGLPNTGELFF. The complete variable domain, with remaining parts taken from reference TRBV7-2 and TRBJ2-2, reads GAGVSQSPSNKVTEKGKDVELRCDPISGHTALYWYRQSLGQGLEFLIYFQGNSAPDKSGLPSDRFSAERTGGSVSTLTIQRTQQEDSAVYLCASSLGLPNTGELFFGEGSRLTVL.